This TCR beta chain was found in a study of human T cells and chemical hapten exposure. Study background: Women made up most patients, who had alopecia areata, totalis or universalis.

Time point specified: patch test 2, 6 weeks after DPC sensitization. The treatment denotes: therapeutic diphenylcyclopropenone sensitization with weekly scalp DPC. The library labeled individual cDNA molecules by adding unique molecular identifiers to them. Via MiXCR, TCRdb re-called the RACE reads, giving one row per CDR3 protein. The sample has nearly 55,000 distinct CDR3 sequences; 7.5% to 10% are singletons. This clonotype was observed many times. Sequenced here: whole blood, sampled in connection with sensitization to the hapten diphenylcyclopropenone (DPC). This sequence was found in a woman aged 45 to 65 with alopecia areata. Some clones in this sample may be carry-over from other donors' samples.

The CDR3 DNA is TGCGCCAGCAGCCTACGGCGGACTAGCCCCTACAATGAGCAGTTCTTC. Translation gives CASSLRRTSPYNEQFF. This chain uses TRBV4-1 with TRBJ2-1, with TRBD2 matching 8 bases. The CDR3 runs to 16 residues. The ends lost 4 bases at V and 2 bases at J; junction bases unmatched: 7. Germline CDR1 reads MGHRA; CDR2 reads YSYEKL.